This T cell receptor (beta chain) derives from a study of neurological immune-mediated disorders. This CDR3 is built from 12 residues. V was shortened by 2 bases and J by 12 bases, with 8 bases between the two germline ends. Germline assignment: CDR1 SEHNR and CDR2 FQNEAQ (reference sequence). This clonotype was detected ten times or more. Its antigen is as yet unknown. Whole-study results and caveats: The highest TCR clonal expansion occurred in HTLV-1-associated myelopathy; multiple sclerosis fell below healthy controls.

The authors made cDNA by 5'RACE with 10-nucleotide random UMIs. Every sequencing run drew on 15-18 subjects and yielded over 160 million TCR-beta sequences. In TCRdb, the 5' RACE reads were re-called with MiXCR into one record per CDR3 protein. There are around 71,000 distinct CDR3 sequences in the sample; roughly 15% occur only once, and about 4.5% lies in the top ten. The time point is: longitudinal time-point 1 (baseline). The unsorted libraries had their origin in 2 million PBMCs stored at -80 C. Input material: PBMCs. The chain carries TRBV7-9 and TRBJ1-6; no clear D gene. The origin of this receptor is a female donor with HTLV-1-associated myelopathy (HAM/TSP). CDR3 region: CASSLFQGPLHF. The CDR3 DNA follows: TGTGCCAGCAGCTTATTCCAAGGACCCCTCCACTTT.